What follows describes a single T cell receptor (beta chain). This specimen comes from a study of T-cell reconstitution after alpha-beta-depleted transplantation in children. This CDR3 spans 18 amino acids. It was with unique molecular identifiers that the TCRbeta library was prepared. One entry per CDR3 protein, called by TCRdb with MiXCR from the PCR reads. The sample shows some 200,000 distinct CDR3 sequences, approximately 8.4% of them seen only once. This TCR came from a male patient between 2 and 10 years old who had a stem cell transplant for acute myeloid leukemia, so the T cells may come from the graft donor. This sample comprised PBMCs, mostly from graft donor cells, obtained 360 days after TCRalphabeta/CD19-depleted stem cell transplant. The chain recombines TRBV21-1 with TRBJ2-3; TRBD2, the table's D call, was not compared with the DNA. TRBV21-1 is described as a pseudogene. CDR3 region: CASSRPPTRTLYTDTQYF. In nucleotides, the CDR3 is TGTGCCAGCAGCAGACCGCCCACGAGGACGCTATACACAGATACGCAGTATTTT.